Listed below are T cell receptor beta chains from one sample, sequenced in a study of CD4 T cells in relation to SARS-CoV-2 and coronaviruses. Their antigens are not known. Sequencing used immunoSEQ multiplex PCR; TCRdb keeps in-frame clones, though not all of them. The table includes roughly 30,000 clones, 74% detected once. The source material was CD4+ T cells from PBMCs, cultured in vitro. All receptors derive from a human donor in good health. CDR3s include the opening cysteine and the closing phenylalanine or tryptophan. Fields, in order: D gene, J gene, V gene, clone size, CDR3 protein, CDR3 DNA. A D gene is named only where the DNA matches it firmly. Some rows have no size entry. The others give once, few or many, or a class for an expanded clone.

d_call: NA
j_call: TRBJ1-1
v_call: TRBV3-1/TRBV3-2
clone_size: few
cdr3_aa: CASSQPGHRAFF
cdr3_nt: TGTGCCAGCAGCCAGCCGGGACACCGAGCTTTCTTT

d_call: NA
j_call: TRBJ1-2
v_call: TRBV6-4
clone_size: NA
cdr3_aa: CASSDRVANYGYTF
cdr3_nt: TGTGCCAGCAGTGACAGGGTGGCTAACTATGGCTACACCTTC

d_call: NA
j_call: TRBJ2-5
v_call: TRBV7-2
clone_size: NA
cdr3_aa: CASSPNVASPNQNF
cdr3_nt: TGTGCCAGCAGCCCAAACGTGGCAAGCCCCAATCAGAACTTC

d_call: TRBD2
j_call: TRBJ2-1
v_call: TRBV19
clone_size: NA
cdr3_aa: CASRGTGTSALTSYNEQFF
cdr3_nt: TGTGCCAGTAGGGGGACCGGGACTAGCGCTTTAACGTCCTACAATGAGCAGTTCTTC

d_call: NA
j_call: TRBJ1-4
v_call: TRBV23-1
clone_size: once
cdr3_aa: CASSQYSRGNEKLFF
cdr3_nt: TGCGCCAGCAGTCAATACTCCAGGGGCAATGAAAAACTGTTTTTT

d_call: TRBD2
j_call: TRBJ2-3
v_call: TRBV7-2
clone_size: NA
cdr3_aa: CASSLVGSGRGSSTDTQYF
cdr3_nt: TGTGCCAGCAGCTTAGTAGGTAGCGGGAGGGGATCTAGCACAGATACGCAGTATTTT

d_call: NA
j_call: TRBJ1-1
v_call: TRBV7-2
clone_size: NA
cdr3_aa: CASSPPTRFTEAFF
cdr3_nt: TGTGCCAGCAGCCCCCCGACAAGGTTCACTGAAGCTTTCTTT

d_call: NA
j_call: TRBJ2-5
v_call: TRBV5-1
clone_size: NA
cdr3_aa: CASSTVPIQETQYF
cdr3_nt: TGCGCCAGCAGCACTGTCCCAATCCAAGAGACCCAGTACTTC

d_call: NA
j_call: TRBJ1-4
v_call: TRBV9
clone_size: NA
cdr3_aa: CASSRQGGDEKLFF
cdr3_nt: TGTGCCAGCTCCCGGCAGGGAGGGGATGAAAAACTGTTTTTT

d_call: NA
j_call: TRBJ2-5
v_call: TRBV6-5
clone_size: NA
cdr3_aa: CASSYTDSQETQYF
cdr3_nt: TGTGCCAGCAGTTACACAGACAGCCAAGAGACCCAGTACTTC

d_call: TRBD1
j_call: TRBJ2-3
v_call: TRBV7-2
clone_size: NA
cdr3_aa: CASSQGTADTQYF
cdr3_nt: TGTGCCAGCAGCCAAGGGACAGCAGATACGCAGTATTTT

d_call: NA
j_call: TRBJ1-1
v_call: TRBV6-5
clone_size: NA
cdr3_aa: CASRPTGGDTEAFF
cdr3_nt: TGTGCCAGCAGACCCACGGGGGGAGACACTGAAGCTTTCTTT

d_call: NA
j_call: TRBJ2-5
v_call: TRBV5-1
clone_size: NA
cdr3_aa: CASSLGQFQETQYF
cdr3_nt: TGCGCCAGCAGCTTAGGACAGTTCCAAGAGACCCAGTACTTC

d_call: NA
j_call: TRBJ1-2
v_call: TRBV11-2
clone_size: NA
cdr3_aa: CASSQIRRSGYGYTF
cdr3_nt: TGTGCCAGCAGCCAGATAAGGAGATCTGGCTATGGCTACACCTTC

d_call: NA
j_call: TRBJ2-7
v_call: TRBV30
clone_size: NA
cdr3_aa: CAWSVSVYEQYF
cdr3_nt: TGTGCCTGGAGTGTATCAGTCTACGAGCAGTACTTC

d_call: TRBD1
j_call: TRBJ2-6
v_call: TRBV19
clone_size: NA
cdr3_aa: CATGQGSGANVLTF
cdr3_nt: TGTGCCACTGGACAGGGGTCCGGGGCCAACGTCCTGACTTTC

d_call: NA
j_call: TRBJ2-7
v_call: TRBV5-6
clone_size: NA
cdr3_aa: CASSLGTYEQYF
cdr3_nt: TGTGCCAGCAGCTTGGGGACTTACGAGCAGTACTTC

d_call: NA
j_call: TRBJ1-5
v_call: TRBV18
clone_size: NA
cdr3_aa: CASSQGRDQPQHF
cdr3_nt: TGTGCCAGCTCCCAGGGACGCGATCAGCCCCAGCATTTT

d_call: NA
j_call: TRBJ2-7
v_call: TRBV5-1
clone_size: few
cdr3_aa: CASKSRGASVEQYF
cdr3_nt: TGCGCCAGCAAATCCCGGGGCGCCTCCGTCGAGCAGTACTTC

d_call: NA
j_call: TRBJ2-2
v_call: TRBV5-1
clone_size: few
cdr3_aa: CASSLGLLNTGELFF
cdr3_nt: TGCGCCAGCAGCCTGGGACTGTTGAACACCGGGGAGCTGTTTTTT

d_call: TRBD2
j_call: TRBJ2-5
v_call: TRBV4-3
clone_size: NA
cdr3_aa: CASSQDPAGGGETQYF
cdr3_nt: TGCGCCAGCAGCCAAGATCCGGCGGGAGGCGGAGAGACCCAGTACTTC

d_call: TRBD1
j_call: TRBJ2-5
v_call: TRBV7-3
clone_size: NA
cdr3_aa: CASSFGLTGPETQYF
cdr3_nt: TGTGCCAGCAGCTTCGGGTTGACAGGGCCCGAGACCCAGTACTTC

d_call: NA
j_call: TRBJ2-5
v_call: TRBV5-4
clone_size: NA
cdr3_aa: CASSNRAGGGGTQYF
cdr3_nt: TGTGCCAGCAGCAATCGGGCCGGAGGGGGGGGGACCCAGTACTTC

d_call: NA
j_call: TRBJ1-4
v_call: TRBV6-5
clone_size: NA
cdr3_aa: CASSYYGQLVGKLFF
cdr3_nt: TGTGCCAGCAGTTACTACGGACAGCTGGTCGGAAAACTGTTTTTT

d_call: NA
j_call: TRBJ1-1
v_call: TRBV12-3/TRBV12-4
clone_size: NA
cdr3_aa: CASTWTANTEAFF
cdr3_nt: TGTGCCAGCACCTGGACAGCGAACACTGAAGCTTTCTTT

d_call: TRBD2
j_call: TRBJ2-2
v_call: TRBV5-1
clone_size: once
cdr3_aa: CASSRWGGNTGELFF
cdr3_nt: TGCGCCAGCAGCCGCTGGGGGGGTAACACCGGGGAGCTGTTTTTT

d_call: TRBD1
j_call: TRBJ1-2
v_call: TRBV6-6
clone_size: NA
cdr3_aa: CATRDRETNYGYTF
cdr3_nt: TGTGCCACCCGGGACAGGGAAACTAACTATGGCTACACCTTC

d_call: NA
j_call: TRBJ2-3
v_call: TRBV7-2
clone_size: NA
cdr3_aa: CASSFQGLTDTQYF
cdr3_nt: TGTGCCAGCAGCTTTCAGGGCCTTACGGATACGCAGTATTTT

d_call: NA
j_call: TRBJ1-2
v_call: TRBV10-3
clone_size: NA
cdr3_aa: CATYGANYGYTF
cdr3_nt: TGTGCCACATACGGAGCTAACTATGGCTACACCTTC

d_call: TRBD1
j_call: TRBJ1-6
v_call: TRBV3-1/TRBV3-2
clone_size: few
cdr3_aa: CASRGTGDGRPLHF
cdr3_nt: TGTGCCAGCAGGGGAACAGGGGACGGACGGCCCCTCCACTTT

d_call: TRBD2
j_call: TRBJ2-7
v_call: TRBV3-1/TRBV3-2
clone_size: NA
cdr3_aa: CASSQAGLAGGPQYF
cdr3_nt: TGTGCCAGCAGCCAAGCGGGACTAGCGGGAGGGCCGCAGTACTTC

d_call: NA
j_call: TRBJ1-4
v_call: TRBV6-5
clone_size: NA
cdr3_aa: CASKDGATNEKLFF
cdr3_nt: TGTGCCAGCAAAGACGGAGCAACTAATGAAAAACTGTTTTTT

d_call: TRBD2
j_call: TRBJ2-3
v_call: TRBV10-1
clone_size: NA
cdr3_aa: CASSEGLGFTDTQYF
cdr3_nt: TGCGCCAGCAGTGAGGGACTAGGCTTCACAGATACGCAGTATTTT

d_call: TRBD1
j_call: TRBJ2-7
v_call: TRBV9
clone_size: NA
cdr3_aa: CASSARTGGEQYF
cdr3_nt: TGTGCCAGCAGCGCCCGAACAGGGGGCGAGCAGTACTTC

d_call: NA
j_call: TRBJ1-5
v_call: TRBV19
clone_size: NA
cdr3_aa: CASSSIQGQGNQPQHF
cdr3_nt: TGTGCCAGTAGTTCCATACAGGGACAAGGGAATCAGCCCCAGCATTTT

d_call: TRBD2
j_call: TRBJ2-1
v_call: TRBV19
clone_size: few
cdr3_aa: CASSRTSGRWDNEQFF
cdr3_nt: TGTGCCAGTAGCCGGACTAGCGGGAGGTGGGACAATGAGCAGTTCTTC

d_call: NA
j_call: TRBJ1-3
v_call: TRBV29-1
clone_size: NA
cdr3_aa: CSVIGGKDDPSGNTIYF
cdr3_nt: TGCAGCGTTATAGGAGGGAAGGATGACCCCTCTGGAAACACCATATATTTT

d_call: NA
j_call: TRBJ1-2
v_call: TRBV28
clone_size: NA
cdr3_aa: CASSLSTLYGYTF
cdr3_nt: TGTGCCAGCAGTTTATCGACACTCTATGGCTACACCTTC

d_call: TRBD1
j_call: TRBJ1-1
v_call: TRBV5-1
clone_size: NA
cdr3_aa: CASSLGQGVGTEAFF
cdr3_nt: TGCGCCAGCAGCTTGGGACAGGGGGTAGGGACTGAAGCTTTCTTT

d_call: TRBD1
j_call: TRBJ2-1
v_call: TRBV11-2
clone_size: NA
cdr3_aa: CASSSPFGQGTVEQFF
cdr3_nt: TGTGCCAGCAGCTCCCCCTTCGGACAGGGAACGGTTGAGCAGTTCTTC

d_call: NA
j_call: TRBJ1-2
v_call: TRBV29-1
clone_size: NA
cdr3_aa: CSVEGGDGYTF
cdr3_nt: TGCAGCGTTGAAGGGGGGGATGGCTACACCTTC

d_call: TRBD1
j_call: TRBJ1-2
v_call: TRBV6-2/TRBV6-3
clone_size: NA
cdr3_aa: CASSYEGRGHGYTF
cdr3_nt: TGTGCCAGCAGTTACGAAGGCAGGGGGCATGGCTACACCTTC

d_call: NA
j_call: TRBJ2-7
v_call: TRBV10-3
clone_size: NA
cdr3_aa: CAISTAGFKVSYEQYF
cdr3_nt: TGTGCCATCAGTACGGCGGGCTTTAAGGTTTCCTACGAGCAGTACTTC

d_call: TRBD1
j_call: TRBJ2-5
v_call: TRBV3-1/TRBV3-2
clone_size: NA
cdr3_aa: CASSRGQGFRETQYF
cdr3_nt: TGTGCCAGCAGCCGCGGACAGGGGTTTAGAGAGACCCAGTACTTC

d_call: NA
j_call: TRBJ1-5
v_call: TRBV2
clone_size: few
cdr3_aa: CASSESLGYWGNQPQHF
cdr3_nt: TGTGCCAGCAGTGAAAGTCTCGGGTATTGGGGCAATCAGCCCCAGCATTTT

d_call: TRBD2
j_call: TRBJ2-7
v_call: TRBV19
clone_size: NA
cdr3_aa: CASSSQSGEVSHEQYF
cdr3_nt: TGTGCCAGTAGTTCCCAAAGCGGGGAGGTCTCCCACGAGCAGTACTTC

d_call: NA
j_call: TRBJ1-5
v_call: TRBV7-2
clone_size: few
cdr3_aa: CASSLEPALDQPQHF
cdr3_nt: TGTGCCAGCAGCTTAGAACCGGCGCTCGATCAGCCCCAGCATTTT

d_call: NA
j_call: TRBJ1-2
v_call: TRBV3-1/TRBV3-2
clone_size: few
cdr3_aa: CASSQPRFGYTF
cdr3_nt: TGTGCCAGCAGCCAGCCTCGGTTTGGCTACACCTTC

d_call: NA
j_call: TRBJ1-3
v_call: TRBV7-9
clone_size: NA
cdr3_aa: CAYQSDRDSGNTIYF
cdr3_nt: TGTGCCTACCAAAGCGACCGTGACTCTGGAAACACCATATATTTT